The 7 T cell receptor beta chains in this list originate from one sample, sequenced in a study of shared clonotypes between healthy human individuals. Assay used: immunoSEQ multiplex PCR; TCRdb lists only in-frame clones, some missing. The sample contains roughly 1,100,000 clones, roughly 70% of which appear only once. Sequencing input: memory CD4+ T cells sorted from blood. The subset was: CD45RA-negative fraction. Source of these receptors: a man younger than 35 in good health.

The chain uses TRBV10-3 and TRBJ2-2; D gene uncertain. The CDR3 totals 13 residues. The V gene lost 6 bases and the J gene lost 4 bases, with 9 bases spanning the gap. Germline assignment: CDR1 ENHRY and CDR2 SYGVKD. The CDR3 here is CAIRTLPTGELFF. In DNA, the CDR3 is TGTGCCATCAGGACCCTCCCCACCGGGGAGCTGTTTTTT.

The DNA for the CDR3 is TGTGCCAGCAGCCAAGCAGGCTCAGCGGGGGATCCCTACAATGAGCAGTTCTTC. It encodes CASSQAGSAGDPYNEQFF. The V and J genes are TRBV4-2 and TRBJ2-1; 8 bases match TRBD2. This CDR3 contains 18 residues. Germline V gene data show CDR1 as LGHNA and CDR2 as YNFKEQ. The trim removed 1 base at V and 2 bases at J, leaving 10 bases unmatched.

This clone came up once. The gene calls are TRBV28 and TRBJ1-1; the D gene is possibly TRBD1 (6 bases). The CDR3 totals 15 residues. The germline V gene encodes CDR1 MDHEN and CDR2 SYDVKM. V lost 5 bases, J lost 4 bases, and 17 bases lay in between. CDR3 DNA sequence: TGTGCCAGCAGTATCCTAGGGGTGGGGGCCACTGAAGCTTTCTTT. Translation: CASSILGVGATEAFF.

The chain combines TRBV5-1 with TRBJ2-2; 12 bases match TRBD2. CDR3 length equals 15 residues. The ends lost 8 bases at V and 3 bases at J; junction bases unmatched: 5. Germline-derived CDR1 and CDR2 are SGHRS and YFSETQ. This chain's CDR3 is CASRLAGVDTGELFF. The CDR3 coding sequence is TGCGCCAGTAGACTAGCGGGAGTAGACACCGGGGAGCTGTTTTTT.

The chain combines TRBV5-6 with TRBJ1-5; D is undetermined. The CDR3 runs to 15 residues. V lost 3 bases to trimming and J lost 3 bases, with 13 bases between them. Germline assignment: CDR1 SGHDT and CDR2 YYEEEE. The CDR3 DNA reads as TGTGCCAGCAGCTCGTGGCACAGATTCAATCAGCCCCAGCATTTT. It yields the protein CASSSWHRFNQPQHF.

The CDR3 region is CATSRVGGSTEAFF. CDR3 DNA: TGTGCCACCAGCAGAGTTGGGGGGTCCACTGAAGCTTTCTTT. The chain has TRBV15 and TRBJ1-1, with D maybe TRBD1 (5 bases). Germline V gene data show CDR1 as LNHNV and CDR2 as YYDKDF (reference sequence). This CDR3 is 14 amino acids long. V was pared by 1 base and J by 4 bases, with 10 bases between.

The V gene is TRBV4-1, the J gene TRBJ2-5; 10 positions match TRBD2. The end of the DNA aligns better with TRBJ2-7, so the J call may be wrong. Germline lookup yields CDR1 MGHRA and CDR2 YSYEKL. The CDR3 is 16 residues long. The CDR3 DNA reads as TGCGCCAGCAGCCAAGATCCTAGCGGGAGTGGTCACGAGCAGTACTTC. This sequence encodes CASSQDPSGSGHEQYF.